The next 29 T cell receptor beta chains were all read from a single sample in a study of shared clonotypes between healthy human individuals. Produced via immunoSEQ multiplex PCR; TCRdb's table is partial and in-frame only. This table has approximately 740,000 clones, around 72% appearing once. Material: memory CD4+ T cells sorted from blood. Subset reported: CD45RA-negative fraction. Source of these receptors: a young woman in good health.

A single count supports this clone. A much larger clonotype is one base distant, so this may be a read error. V and J are TRBV28 and TRBJ1-1; D possibly corresponds to TRBD1 (5 bases). V gave up 6 bases and J gave up 0 bases, with 8 bases separating them. The CDR3 spans 13 residues. CDR1 MDHEN and CDR2 SYDVKM come from the germline V gene. As DNA, the CDR3 is TGTGCCAGCAGGACAGAGATGAACACTGAAGCTTTCTTT. Encoded protein: CASRTEMNTEAFF.

The V call is TRBV11-2, the J call TRBJ2-7; TRBD1 matches at 11 bases. The length of the CDR3 is 15 residues. Germline trimming cut 1 base from V and 5 bases from J; bases unmatched to any gene: 4. Germline V CDR1 and CDR2: SGHAT, FQNNGV. The CDR3: CASSLAGTGGDEQYF. The DNA for the CDR3 is TGTGCCAGCAGCTTAGCCGGGACAGGGGGGGACGAGCAGTACTTC.

This chain connects TRBV7-9 to TRBJ1-1, with D uncertain. Germline CDR1 is SEHNR and CDR2 is FQNEAQ (reference sequence). V shed 3 bases and J shed 0 bases, with 11 bases lying between them. The CDR3 sequence is 15 residues long. This CDR3 reads CASSFNSVMNTEAFF. CDR3 coding DNA: TGTGCCAGCAGCTTTAATTCAGTTATGAACACTGAAGCTTTCTTT.

The J gene is TRBJ2-3, the V gene TRBV5-4; 7 positions match TRBD2. The CDR3 runs to 16 residues. Trimming removed 3 bases from V and 2 bases from J; junction bases left unmatched: 9. CDR1 and CDR2 from the germline V gene are SGHNT and YYREEE (reference sequence). The CDR3 DNA follows: TGTGCCAGCAGCTGGGGGGGGTATGGGAACACAGATACGCAGTATTTT. Encoded protein: CASSWGGYGNTDTQYF.

The V gene is TRBV28, the J gene TRBJ1-4; D unclear. Between the trimmed V and J ends, which lost 3 bases and 11 bases, there was a span of 16 bases. Germline V gene data show CDR1 as MDHEN and CDR2 as SYDVKM. The CDR3 covers 14 residues. Here the CDR3 reads CASSFTGQIPKLFF. Here the CDR3 DNA reads TGTGCCAGCAGTTTTACCGGGCAGATCCCTAAACTGTTTTTT.

The genes are TRBV5-1 and TRBJ2-1; D is unclear. The CDR3 is 11 amino acids. Trimming shortened V by 0 bases and J by 10 bases, and 5 bases separated the two germline ends. In germline, CDR1 is SGHRS, CDR2 YFSETQ. The CDR3, as DNA: TGCGCCAGCAGCTTGGACCGCGAGCAGTTCTTC. Translation gives CASSLDREQFF.

The chain has TRBV5-6 and TRBJ1-5, with D uncertain. The V end lost 6 bases, the J end lost 1 base, and 11 bases lay between the germline ends. Per germline, CDR1 SGHDT and CDR2 YYEEEE. The CDR3 has 14 residues. The DNA for the CDR3 is TGTGCCAGCACACTATTCCAAAGCAATCAGCCCCAGCATTTT. Amino acids: CASTLFQSNQPQHF.

This chain joins TRBV9 and TRBJ2-1; TRBD2 matches 10 bases. The CDR3 is made up of 15 amino acids. Germline CDR1 SGDLS, CDR2 YYNGEE. With 5 bases clipped from V and 3 bases from J, the junction kept 5 bases outside the gene matches. This CDR3 is CASSRLAGFYNEQFF. The CDR3, as DNA: TGTGCCAGCAGTCGACTAGCGGGCTTCTACAATGAGCAGTTCTTC.

As for this clone: A read error may account for a junction end that differs from germline. This chain uses TRBV7-2 with TRBJ2-7; TRBD2 matches at 7 bases. CDR1 is SGHTA, CDR2 FQGNSA, per germline. This CDR3 contains 15 residues. The CDR3 DNA reads as TGCGCCAGCAGCCAAGTTCTTGCGGGGGCCTACGAGCAGTACTTC. It specifies CASSQVLAGAYEQYF.

The chain carries TRBV6-6 and TRBJ2-7, with D perhaps matching TRBD2 (5 bases). Germline V gene data show CDR1 as MNHNY and CDR2 as SVGAGI (reference sequence). The CDR3 length is 12 residues. V was clipped by 7 bases and J by 6 bases, with 13 bases between them. The CDR3 protein is CASTSRGLEQYF. DNA of the CDR3: TGTGCCAGCACGTCGAGAGGGCTCGAGCAGTACTTC.

The J gene is TRBJ1-2, the V gene TRBV5-4; 7 bases fit TRBD1. V lost 4 bases and J lost 4; bases outside the gene matches: 10. The CDR3 has 15 amino acids. Germline V gives CDR1 SGHNT, CDR2 YYREEE (reference sequence). The CDR3 sequence is CASSSGQAGGYGYTF. For the CDR3, the DNA is TGTGCCAGCAGCAGCGGACAGGCTGGGGGCTATGGCTACACCTTC.

The CDR3: CASSHLPGRFTGELFF. The CDR3 bases are TGCGCCAGCAGCCATTTGCCTGGGCGTTTCACCGGGGAGCTGTTTTTT. The chain is built from TRBV4-1 and TRBJ2-2, with unresolved D. Trimming cost V 3 bases and J 4 bases, with 15 bases left between them. Germline V gives CDR1 MGHRA, CDR2 YSYEKL. The CDR3 has 16 amino acids.

This clone has a single count. The chain joins TRBV7-2 to TRBJ2-7; 8 bases match TRBD2. Germline CDR1 and CDR2: SGHTA and FQGNSA. V lost 8 bases to trimming and J lost 0 bases; unmatched junction nucleotides: 18. CDR3 size: 18 residues. The CDR3 here is CASSPRPGGPPSSYEQYF. CDR3 DNA: TGTGCCAGCTCCCCCCGCCCGGGAGGGCCGCCCAGCTCCTACGAGCAGTACTTC.

The CDR3 DNA sequence: TGTGCCAGCAGCCGACAGGATCAGCCCCAGCATTTT. It is translated as CASSRQDQPQHF. V usage is TRBV5-6 and J usage is TRBJ1-5, with a weak D call TRBD1 (6 bases). Germline assignment: CDR1 SGHDT and CDR2 YYEEEE. The CDR3 contains 12 residues. Deletions cut 4 bases from V and 5 bases from J, with 7 bases between.

This chain uses TRBV10-1 with TRBJ1-1; a possible D gene is TRBD1 (5 bases). Germline V gene sequence: CDR1 WNHNN, CDR2 SYGVQD (reference sequence). The CDR3 is 14 residues long. V gave up 4 bases and J gave up 3 bases, with 12 bases separating them. As DNA, the CDR3 is TGCGCCAGCAGTGTTTCCAGGGTGGACACTGAAGCTTTCTTT. It encodes CASSVSRVDTEAFF.

This clone was detected once. The rearrangement uses TRBV18 and TRBJ1-5; TRBD1 agrees at 7 bases. Germline V lookup: CDR1 KGHSH, CDR2 LQKENI. This CDR3 region has 15 residues. Losses at the gene ends were 3 bases for V and 5 bases for J; bases not matched to a gene: 7. For the CDR3, the DNA is TGTGCCAGCTCACCGGGACAGTATGAGGATCAGCCCCAGCATTTT. Residues: CASSPGQYEDQPQHF. Complete variable domain (other parts from reference TRBV18 and TRBJ1-5): NAGVMQNPRHLVRRRGQEARLRCSPMKGHSHVYWYRQLPEEGLKFMVYLQKENIIDESGMPKERFSAEFPKEGPSILRIQQVVRGDSAAYFCASSPGQYEDQPQHFGDGTRLSIL.

The chain is built from TRBV13 and TRBJ2-2, with D uncertain. There are 14 residues in the CDR3. Trimming stripped 0 bases from V and 3 bases from J, with 5 bases between. Looked up from germline, CDR1 is PRHDT and CDR2 is FYEKMQ (reference sequence). The CDR3 here is CASSLGLYTGELFF. Written as DNA, the CDR3 is TGTGCCAGCAGCTTAGGACTATACACCGGGGAGCTGTTTTTT.

The chain is built from TRBV7-2 and TRBJ1-1; 7 positions match TRBD1. The CDR3 runs 14 residues. V lost 2 bases and J lost 3; bases outside the gene matches: 3. Germline V gene data show CDR1 as SGHTA and CDR2 as FQGNSA. CDR3 sequence reads: CASSLQGVDTEAFF. As DNA, the CDR3 is TGTGCCAGCAGCTTACAGGGGGTTGACACTGAAGCTTTCTTT.

V and J are TRBV6-6 and TRBJ2-7; D gene ambiguous. The CDR3 runs 15 residues. Trimming shortened V by 0 bases and J by 0 bases, and 9 bases separated the two germline ends. Per germline, CDR1 MNHNY and CDR2 SVGAGI (reference sequence). This CDR3 reads CASSYSRGASYEQYF. The CDR3 DNA sequence: TGTGCCAGCAGTTACTCTCGCGGAGCCTCCTACGAGCAGTACTTC.

The V and J genes are TRBV9 and TRBJ1-4; 11 bases map to TRBD1. Germline CDR1 is SGDLS and CDR2 is YYNGEE. The CDR3 is 17 residues long. J gave up 8 bases and V 4 bases, and 13 bases lay outside the gene matches. The CDR3 loop is CASSPGQGALLGEKLFF. CDR3 DNA: TGTGCCAGCAGCCCAGGACAGGGGGCCCTCCTAGGGGAAAAACTGTTTTTT.

This clone turned up a few times. V usage is TRBV28 and J usage is TRBJ2-1, with 8 bases identical to TRBD2. V lost 2 bases, J lost 5 bases, and 5 bases stayed unmatched. The CDR3 has 15 amino acids. Looked up from germline, CDR1 is MDHEN and CDR2 is SYDVKM. CDR3 loop: CASSLAGTRNNEQFF. CDR3 DNA: TGTGCCAGCAGTTTAGCAGGGACTAGAAACAATGAGCAGTTCTTC. Variable domain in full (rest from reference TRBV28 and TRBJ2-1): DVKVTQSSRYLVKRTGEKVFLECVQDMDHENMFWYRQDPGLGLRLIYFSYDVKMKEKGDIPEGYSVSREKKERFSLILESASTNQTSMYLCASSLAGTRNNEQFFGPGTRLTVL.

The chain links TRBV7-9 to TRBJ2-1; 11 positions agree with TRBD2. The trim removed 4 bases at V and 1 base at J, leaving 6 bases unmatched. The CDR3 totals 17 residues. Germline-derived CDR1 and CDR2 are SEHNR and FQNEAQ (reference sequence). The CDR3 here is CASSSRLAGSSYNEQFF. CDR3 nucleotide sequence: TGTGCCAGCAGCTCCCGACTAGCGGGATCGTCCTACAATGAGCAGTTCTTC.

Comments on this clone: Other DNA variants within this sample encode the same CDR3. The rearrangement links TRBV5-1 to TRBJ1-1; D remains ambiguous. V was pared by 0 bases and J by 0 bases, with 3 bases between. Germline-derived CDR1 and CDR2 are SGHRS and YFSETQ. This CDR3 comprises 13 residues. The CDR3 DNA is TGCGCCAGCAGCTTGGATATGAACACTGAAGCTTTCTTT. Translation: CASSLDMNTEAFF.

This clone has only one observation. The chain has TRBV5-1 and TRBJ1-1; a weak D match, TRBD1 (5 bases). V lost 0 bases, J lost 4 bases, and 10 bases lay in between. This CDR3 is built from 14 residues. Germline V gene sequence: CDR1 SGHRS, CDR2 YFSETQ. For the CDR3, the DNA is TGCGCCAGCAGCTTGGGATCAGGGTCCACTGAAGCTTTCTTT. Translating it yields CASSLGSGSTEAFF.

The genes are TRBV6-1 and TRBJ1-3; D remains ambiguous. V was trimmed by 0 bases and J by 4 bases, leaving 10 bases between them. CDR3 length equals 15 residues. CDR1 and CDR2 (germline): MNHNS, SASEGT. CDR3 in amino acids: CASSEAQSGGNTIYF. CDR3 nucleotides: TGTGCCAGCAGTGAAGCGCAGAGCGGAGGAAACACCATATATTTT.

This clone was counted once. The rearrangement links TRBV27 to TRBJ2-3, with D unresolved. Germline V CDR1 and CDR2: MNHEY, SMNVEV (reference sequence). This CDR3 has 12 residues. The V and J ends lost 4 bases and 7 bases respectively, with 9 bases between them. The CDR3 bases are TGTGCCAGCAGTTCAACAAGTAATACGCAGTATTTT. Protein product: CASSSTSNTQYF.

Note on this clone: Relative to the germline gene, one junction end is altered; a read error may explain this. The chain couples TRBV5-1 to TRBJ1-4, with 8 bases matching TRBD1. The CDR3 is 14 residues long. Per germline, CDR1 SGHRS and CDR2 YFSETQ. For the CDR3, the DNA is TGTGCCAGCAGCTGGACAGGGTTTAATGAAAAACTGTTTTTT. It codes for CASSWTGFNEKLFF. The variable domain in full, with the rest retrieved from reference TRBV5-1 and TRBJ1-4, is KAGVTQTPRYLIKTRGQQVTLSCSPISGHRSVSWYQQTPGQGLQFLFEYFSETQRNKGNFPGRFSGRQFSNSRSEMNVSTLELGDSALYLCASSWTGFNEKLFFGSGTQLSVL.

CDR3 coding DNA: TGTGCCAGCAGCTTAGGGCGCCCACGTTACTCCTACGAGCAGTACTTC. It translates to CASSLGRPRYSYEQYF. The chain uses TRBV7-9 and TRBJ2-7; the D is unclear. The germline V gene encodes CDR1 SEHNR and CDR2 FQNEAQ (reference sequence). CDR3 length: 16 residues. V was clipped by 1 base and J by 0 bases, with 13 bases between them. Drawing the rest from reference TRBV7-9 and TRBJ2-7, the complete variable domain is DTGVSQNPRHKITKRGQNVTFRCDPISEHNRLYWYRQTLGQGPEFLTYFQNEAQLEKSRLLSDRFSAERPKGSFSTLEIQRTEQGDSAMYLCASSLGRPRYSYEQYFGPGTRLTVT.

J is TRBJ2-2 and V is TRBV10-3; TRBD1 aligns across 11 bases. V trimming: 6 bases; J trimming: 7 bases; junction bases outside the gene matches: 13. Germline values: CDR1 ENHRY, CDR2 SYGVKD. The length of the CDR3 is 17 residues. CDR3 sequence reads: CAIRGSDGQGANGELFF. CDR3 DNA sequence: TGTGCCATCAGGGGGTCTGATGGACAGGGGGCGAACGGGGAGCTGTTTTTT.